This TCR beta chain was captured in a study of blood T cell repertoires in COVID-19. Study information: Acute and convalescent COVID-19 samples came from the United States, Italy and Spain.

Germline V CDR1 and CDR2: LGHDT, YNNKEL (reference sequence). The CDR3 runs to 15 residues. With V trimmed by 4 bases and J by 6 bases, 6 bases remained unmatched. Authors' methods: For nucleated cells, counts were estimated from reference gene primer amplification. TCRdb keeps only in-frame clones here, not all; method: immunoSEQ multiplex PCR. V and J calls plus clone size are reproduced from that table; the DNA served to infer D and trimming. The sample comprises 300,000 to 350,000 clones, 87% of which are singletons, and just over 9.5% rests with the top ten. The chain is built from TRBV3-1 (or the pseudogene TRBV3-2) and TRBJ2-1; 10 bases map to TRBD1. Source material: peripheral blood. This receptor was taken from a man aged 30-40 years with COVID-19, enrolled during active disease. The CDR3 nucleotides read TGTGCCAGCAGCCTACCGGGACAGGGGCCCAATGAGCAGTTCTTC. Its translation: CASSLPGQGPNEQFF.